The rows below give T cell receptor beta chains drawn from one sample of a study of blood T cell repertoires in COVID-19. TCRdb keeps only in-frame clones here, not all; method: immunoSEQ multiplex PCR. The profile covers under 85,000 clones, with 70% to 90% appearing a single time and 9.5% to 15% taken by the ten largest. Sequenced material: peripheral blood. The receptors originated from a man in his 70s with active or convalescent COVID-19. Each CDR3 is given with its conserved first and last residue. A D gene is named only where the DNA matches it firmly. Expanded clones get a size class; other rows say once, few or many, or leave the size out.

CDR3: CASSQQVMNTEAFF
DNA: TGTGCCAGCAGTCAGCAGGTCATGAACACTGAAGCTTTCTTT
D: NA
J: TRBJ1-1
size: NA
V: TRBV6-2/TRBV6-3

CDR3: CASSSNRGRGYGYTF
DNA: TGTGCCAGTAGTAGTAACAGGGGGCGAGGCTATGGCTACACCTTC
D: TRBD1
J: TRBJ1-2
size: once
V: TRBV19

CDR3: CASSQHPGNTIYF
DNA: TGTGCCAGCAGCCAACATCCTGGAAACACCATATATTTT
D: NA
J: TRBJ1-3
size: NA
V: TRBV3-1/TRBV3-2

CDR3: CASSSVMDTEAFF
DNA: TGTGCCAGCAGCTCGGTTATGGACACTGAAGCTTTCTTT
D: NA
J: TRBJ1-1
size: once
V: TRBV7-9

CDR3: CASSLWTGGESTEAFF
DNA: TGTGCCAGCAGTCTGTGGACAGGGGGCGAGAGCACTGAAGCTTTCTTT
D: TRBD1
J: TRBJ1-1
size: NA
V: TRBV28

CDR3: CASSPQGGVKTQYF
DNA: TGTGCCAGCAGCCCGCAGGGGGGAGTAAAGACCCAGTACTTC
D: NA
J: TRBJ2-5
size: once
V: TRBV5-6

CDR3: CASSQGTSGETQYF
DNA: TGCGCCAGCAGCCAAGGGACTAGCGGGGAGACGCAGTATTTT
D: TRBD2
J: TRBJ2-3
size: NA
V: TRBV4-1

CDR3: CASSLVTGEDGYTF
DNA: TGTGCCAGCAGCTTAGTGACAGGGGAGGATGGCTACACCTTC
D: TRBD1
J: TRBJ1-2
size: NA
V: TRBV11-2

CDR3: CAWSPGTGWQKLFF
DNA: TGTGCCTGGAGTCCTGGGACAGGGTGGCAAAAACTGTTTTTT
D: TRBD1
J: TRBJ1-4
size: NA
V: TRBV30

CDR3: CAWTLIVNTEAFF
DNA: TGTGCCTGGACCCTGATAGTTAACACTGAAGCTTTCTTT
D: NA
J: TRBJ1-1
size: NA
V: TRBV30

CDR3: CASSPGTGGVNYGYTF
DNA: TGTGCCAGCAGCCCCGGGACAGGGGGGGTTAACTATGGCTACACCTTC
D: TRBD1
J: TRBJ1-2
size: NA
V: TRBV7-9

CDR3: CASSQGLAGADTQYF
DNA: TGCGCCAGCAGCCAAGGGCTAGCGGGCGCAGATACGCAGTATTTT
D: TRBD2
J: TRBJ2-3
size: NA
V: TRBV4-3

CDR3: CASRQTRTIYGYTF
DNA: TGTGCCAGCAGGCAGACCCGGACAATCTATGGCTACACCTTC
D: NA
J: TRBJ1-2
size: NA
V: TRBV2

CDR3: CASSLGEGPEAFF
DNA: TGTGCCAGCAGCTTAGGGGAGGGACCTGAAGCTTTCTTT
D: NA
J: TRBJ1-1
size: NA
V: TRBV7-8

CDR3: CASSLFPGNYGYTF
DNA: TGCGCCAGCAGCTTGTTTCCAGGCAACTATGGCTACACCTTC
D: NA
J: TRBJ1-2
size: few
V: TRBV5-1

CDR3: CASSLSPPGNTEAFF
DNA: TGCGCCAGCAGCTTGAGTCCTCCAGGGAACACTGAAGCTTTCTTT
D: NA
J: TRBJ1-1
size: NA
V: TRBV5-1

CDR3: CASSLRDRTDTQYF
DNA: TGTGCCAGCAGCCTCCGGGACAGAACAGATACGCAGTATTTT
D: TRBD1
J: TRBJ2-3
size: NA
V: TRBV7-9

CDR3: CACCLAGRGALNEQFF
DNA: TGCGCCTGCTGCTTGGCGGGGCGGGGGGCACTCAATGAGCAGTTCTTC
D: TRBD2
J: TRBJ2-1
size: NA
V: TRBV5-1

CDR3: CASRPLNRTYRASGANVLTF
DNA: TGTGCCAGCAGGCCCCTCAACCGGACATACAGGGCCTCTGGGGCCAACGTCCTGACTTTC
D: NA
J: TRBJ2-6
size: few
V: TRBV3-1/TRBV3-2

CDR3: CASSYSRSSVYGYTF
DNA: TGTGCCAGCAGTTACTCGAGGTCGTCAGTTTATGGCTACACCTTC
D: NA
J: TRBJ1-2
size: NA
V: TRBV6-5

CDR3: CASSQAGGQQETQYF
DNA: TGTGCCAGCAGCCAAGCCGGGGGACAGCAAGAGACCCAGTACTTC
D: NA
J: TRBJ2-5
size: NA
V: TRBV3-1/TRBV3-2

CDR3: CASSPRAGKNTEAFF
DNA: TGTGCCAGCTCACCAAGGGCAGGGAAGAACACTGAAGCTTTCTTT
D: NA
J: TRBJ1-1
size: few
V: TRBV18

CDR3: CASSLIRGSEAFF
DNA: TGTGCCAGCAGTTTAATAAGGGGGTCGGAAGCTTTCTTT
D: NA
J: TRBJ1-1
size: NA
V: TRBV27

CDR3: CASSSPGQGLSSLYGYTF
DNA: TGCGCCAGCAGCTCCCCCGGACAGGGTCTATCGTCCCTCTATGGCTACACCTTC
D: TRBD1
J: TRBJ1-2
size: once
V: TRBV5-1

CDR3: CAQRGEGTAYEQYF
DNA: TGTGCTCAACGAGGGGAGGGGACGGCCTACGAGCAGTACTTC
D: TRBD2
J: TRBJ2-7
size: NA
V: TRBV2

CDR3: CASTRTSGVRSNQPQHF
DNA: TGTGCCAGTACCCGAACATCAGGGGTCAGGAGCAATCAGCCCCAGCATTTT
D: NA
J: TRBJ1-5
size: NA
V: TRBV19

CDR3: CASSLEQGADYGYTF
DNA: TGTGCCAGCTCACTGGAACAGGGGGCGGATTATGGCTACACCTTC
D: TRBD1
J: TRBJ1-2
size: NA
V: TRBV18

CDR3: CASSPTGDDYNEQFF
DNA: TGTGCCAGCTCACCGACGGGAGACGATTACAATGAGCAGTTCTTC
D: NA
J: TRBJ2-1
size: NA
V: TRBV18

CDR3: CASSQDIGSSYNEQFF
DNA: TGTGCCAGTAGCCAAGACATAGGCAGCTCCTACAATGAGCAGTTCTTC
D: NA
J: TRBJ2-1
size: NA
V: TRBV19

CDR3: CAWSGSGVDEQYF
DNA: TGTGCCTGGAGTGGGTCAGGGGTTGACGAGCAGTACTTC
D: NA
J: TRBJ2-7
size: NA
V: TRBV30

CDR3: CASSLGTDLQPQHF
DNA: TGTGCCAGCAGCTTAGGGACAGACCTTCAGCCCCAGCATTTT
D: TRBD1
J: TRBJ1-5
size: NA
V: TRBV5-6

CDR3: CASSYPRQGNYGYTF
DNA: TGTGCCAGCAGTTACCCAAGACAGGGAAATTATGGCTACACCTTC
D: TRBD1
J: TRBJ1-2
size: NA
V: TRBV6-5

CDR3: CASSTEGQGGEKLFF
DNA: TGTGCCAGCAGTACCGAAGGACAGGGGGGTGAAAAACTGTTTTTT
D: TRBD1
J: TRBJ1-4
size: NA
V: TRBV2

CDR3: CASNEGQATYYGYTF
DNA: TGTGCCAGCAACGAAGGACAGGCAACTTACTATGGCTACACCTTC
D: TRBD1
J: TRBJ1-2
size: NA
V: TRBV2

CDR3: CASSSGASGGPRETQYF
DNA: TGTGCCAGCAGCTCCGGGGCTAGCGGGGGGCCGCGGGAGACCCAGTACTTC
D: TRBD2
J: TRBJ2-5
size: NA
V: TRBV11-2

CDR3: CASSWTSVEETQYF
DNA: TGTGCCAGCAGCTGGACTAGCGTGGAAGAGACCCAGTACTTC
D: TRBD2
J: TRBJ2-5
size: once
V: TRBV5-4

CDR3: CASSQRTGPNQPQHF
DNA: TGTGCCAGCTCACAGAGGACAGGGCCCAATCAGCCCCAGCATTTT
D: TRBD1
J: TRBJ1-5
size: once
V: TRBV18

CDR3: CASSGLAGEETQYF
DNA: TGTGCCAGCAGCGGACTAGCGGGGGAGGAGACCCAGTACTTC
D: TRBD2
J: TRBJ2-5
size: NA
V: TRBV2

CDR3: CASSLDPQVMNEQFF
DNA: TGCGCCAGCAGCTTGGATCCTCAGGTTATGAATGAGCAGTTCTTC
D: NA
J: TRBJ2-1
size: once
V: TRBV5-1

CDR3: CATSDPTTGGYGYTF
DNA: TGTGCCACCAGTGACCCCACTACGGGGGGCTATGGCTACACCTTC
D: NA
J: TRBJ1-2
size: NA
V: TRBV24-1

CDR3: CASSLDGLAYDEQFF
DNA: TGTGCCAGCAGCTTAGATGGACTAGCTTACGATGAGCAGTTCTTC
D: TRBD2
J: TRBJ2-1
size: NA
V: TRBV11-2

CDR3: CASSQGPPGQMKNQPQHF
DNA: TGTGCCAGCAGCCAAGGACCACCGGGACAGATGAAGAATCAGCCCCAGCATTTT
D: TRBD1
J: TRBJ1-5
size: NA
V: TRBV3-1/TRBV3-2

CDR3: CASSGLQGAWYEQYF
DNA: TGTGCCAGCAGCGGGTTACAGGGGGCTTGGTACGAGCAGTACTTC
D: TRBD1
J: TRBJ2-7
size: NA
V: TRBV6-5

CDR3: CASRDRANYGYTF
DNA: TGTGCCAGCAGGGACAGGGCCAACTATGGCTACACCTTC
D: TRBD1
J: TRBJ1-2
size: NA
V: TRBV2

CDR3: CASSPTGTGRHEKLFF
DNA: TGCGCCAGCAGCCCCACCGGGACAGGGAGACATGAAAAACTGTTTTTT
D: TRBD1
J: TRBJ1-4
size: NA
V: TRBV5-1

CDR3: CASSLSQGAASYEQYF
DNA: TGCGCCAGCAGCCTATCCCAGGGCGCGGCCTCCTACGAGCAGTACTTC
D: NA
J: TRBJ2-7
size: NA
V: TRBV4-1

CDR3: CASSQTGHGYTF
DNA: TGTGCCAGCAGCCAAACTGGGCATGGCTACACCTTC
D: NA
J: TRBJ1-2
size: NA
V: TRBV14

CDR3: CASSQGLSDRSSGANVLTF
DNA: TGCGCCAGCAGCCAGGGCCTGTCGGACAGAAGCTCTGGGGCCAACGTCCTGACTTTC
D: NA
J: TRBJ2-6
size: NA
V: TRBV4-3

CDR3: CASSSGQGFGELFF
DNA: TGTGCCAGCAGTTCGGGACAGGGCTTCGGGGAGCTGTTTTTT
D: TRBD1
J: TRBJ2-2
size: few
V: TRBV27